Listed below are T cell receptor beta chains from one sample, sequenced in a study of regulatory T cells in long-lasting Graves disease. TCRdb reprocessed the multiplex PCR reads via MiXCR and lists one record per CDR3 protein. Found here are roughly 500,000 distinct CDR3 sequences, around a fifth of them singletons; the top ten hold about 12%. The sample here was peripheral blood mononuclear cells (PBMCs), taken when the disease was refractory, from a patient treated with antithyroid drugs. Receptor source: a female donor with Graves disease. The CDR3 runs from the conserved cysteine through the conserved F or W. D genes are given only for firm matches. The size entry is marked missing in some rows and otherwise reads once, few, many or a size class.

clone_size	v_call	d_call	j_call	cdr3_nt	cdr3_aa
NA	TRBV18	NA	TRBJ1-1	TGTGCCAGCTCACCTTTACGTGGTGACGCTGAAGCTTTCTTT	CASSPLRGDAEAFF
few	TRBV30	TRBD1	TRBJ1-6	TGTGCCTGGAGTCGAGGACAGGGGGCCTATTCACCCCTCCACTTT	CAWSRGQGAYSPLHF
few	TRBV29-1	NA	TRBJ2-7	TGCAGCGTTGAAGCGAAACGGGAGCAGTACTTC	CSVEAKREQYF
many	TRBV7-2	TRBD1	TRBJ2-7	TGTGCCAGCAGCTTAATGGGGGCCGGGACAGGGGCGGGCGAGCAGTACTTC	CASSLMGAGTGAGEQYF
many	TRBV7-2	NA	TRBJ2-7	TGTGCCAGCAGCTTCCAGGGTAACTCCTACGAGCAGTACTTC	CASSFQGNSYEQYF
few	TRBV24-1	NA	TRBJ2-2	TGTGCCACCAGTGATTCTCCGGACACCGGGGAGCTGTTTTTT	CATSDSPDTGELFF
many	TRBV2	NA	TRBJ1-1	TGTGCCAGGATTTTTCAGACTGAAGCTTTCTTT	CARIFQTEAFF
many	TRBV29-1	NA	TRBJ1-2	TGCAGCGGGGGAGGGGCCCAGCTTGGCTACACCTTC	CSGGGAQLGYTF
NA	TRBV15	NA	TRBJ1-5	TGTGCCACCAGCAGAGCAGGGAATACCAATCAGCCCCAGCATTTT	CATSRAGNTNQPQHF
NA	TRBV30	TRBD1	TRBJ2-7	TGTGCCTGGAGTCTGGGACAGACCTACGAGCAGTACTTC	CAWSLGQTYEQYF
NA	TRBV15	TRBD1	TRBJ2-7	TGTGCCACCAGCAGTTCGGACAGGGGGCAAAACGAGCAGTACTTC	CATSSSDRGQNEQYF
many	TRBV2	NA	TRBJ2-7	TGTGCCAGCAGTTCTAAGTTCTACGAGCAGTACTTC	CASSSKFYEQYF
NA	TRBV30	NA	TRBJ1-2	TGTGCCTGCCGAAAGACCGGGACTGATTATGGCTACACCTTC	CACRKTGTDYGYTF
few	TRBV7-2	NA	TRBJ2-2	TGTGCCAGCAGCTTCACCGGGAAGATGGGGGAGCTGTTTTTT	CASSFTGKMGELFF
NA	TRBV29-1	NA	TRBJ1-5	TGCAGCGTGGTTTACGGCGGGGATCAGCCCCAGCATTTT	CSVVYGGDQPQHF
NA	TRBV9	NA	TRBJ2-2	TGTGCCAGCAGTTGGACCCCCACCGGGGAGCTGTTTTTT	CASSWTPTGELFF
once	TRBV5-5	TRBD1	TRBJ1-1	TGTGCCAGCAGCCCAGAGGACAGGGACACTGAAGCTTTCTTT	CASSPEDRDTEAFF
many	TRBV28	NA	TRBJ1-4	TGTGCCAGCAGCAGCCGGGACCAAAATGAAAAACTGTTTTTT	CASSSRDQNEKLFF
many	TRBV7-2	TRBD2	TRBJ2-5	TGTGCCAGCAGCCTGGCCCCAAGGCTAGCGGGAACAGAGACCCAGTACTTC	CASSLAPRLAGTETQYF
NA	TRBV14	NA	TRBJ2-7	TGTGCCAGCAGTCCAACCCACGGCGGCGAGCAGTACTTC	CASSPTHGGEQYF